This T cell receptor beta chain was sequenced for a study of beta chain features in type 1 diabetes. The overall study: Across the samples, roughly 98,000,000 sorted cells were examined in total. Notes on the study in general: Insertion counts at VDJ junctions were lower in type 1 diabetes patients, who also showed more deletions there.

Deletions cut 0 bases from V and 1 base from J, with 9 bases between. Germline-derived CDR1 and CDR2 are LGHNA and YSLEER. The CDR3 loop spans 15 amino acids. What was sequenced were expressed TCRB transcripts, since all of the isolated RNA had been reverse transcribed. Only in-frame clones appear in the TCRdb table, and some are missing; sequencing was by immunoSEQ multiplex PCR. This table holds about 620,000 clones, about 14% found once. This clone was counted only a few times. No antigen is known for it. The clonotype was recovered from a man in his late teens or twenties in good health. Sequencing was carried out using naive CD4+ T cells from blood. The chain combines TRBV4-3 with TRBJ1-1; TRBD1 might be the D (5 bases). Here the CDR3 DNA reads TGCGCCAGCAGCCAAGAGTTCGGGGGGAACACTGAAGCTTTCTTT. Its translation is CASSQEFGGNTEAFF.